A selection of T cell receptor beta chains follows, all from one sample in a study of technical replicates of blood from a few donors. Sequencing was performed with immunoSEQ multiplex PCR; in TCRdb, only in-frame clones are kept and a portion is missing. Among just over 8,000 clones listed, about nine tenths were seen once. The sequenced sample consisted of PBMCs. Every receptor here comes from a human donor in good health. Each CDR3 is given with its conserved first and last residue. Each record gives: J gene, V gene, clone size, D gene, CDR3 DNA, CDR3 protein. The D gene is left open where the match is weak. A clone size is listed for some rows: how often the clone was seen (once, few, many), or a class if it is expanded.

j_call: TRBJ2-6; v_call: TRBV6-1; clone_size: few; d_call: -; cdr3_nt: TGTGCCAGCAGTGAACTAGCTGGGGCCAACGTCCTGACTTTC; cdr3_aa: CASSELAGANVLTF
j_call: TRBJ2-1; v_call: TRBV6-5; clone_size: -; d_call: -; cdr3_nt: TGTGCCAGCAAGTATCAGGGGATCCACAATGAGCAGTTCTTC; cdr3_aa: CASKYQGIHNEQFF
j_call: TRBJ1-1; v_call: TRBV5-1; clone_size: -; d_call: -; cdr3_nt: TGCGCCAGCAGCGGACAAGGAGACAGGGAAGCTTTCTTT; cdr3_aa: CASSGQGDREAFF
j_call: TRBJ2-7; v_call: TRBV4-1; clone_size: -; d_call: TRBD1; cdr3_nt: TGCGCCAGCAGCCACCCCGGAGGACAGGGGACGGACGAGCAGTACTTC; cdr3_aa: CASSHPGGQGTDEQYF
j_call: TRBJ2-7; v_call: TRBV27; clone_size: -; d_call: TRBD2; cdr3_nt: TGTGCCAGCAGCCCGGCGGGACCGGGACTAGCGGGCCCCTACGAGCAGTACTTC; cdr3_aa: CASSPAGPGLAGPYEQYF
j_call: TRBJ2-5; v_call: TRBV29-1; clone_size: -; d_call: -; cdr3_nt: TGCAGCGGGGAAGCGGGGAGGGGGAAGACCCAGTACTTC; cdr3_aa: CSGEAGRGKTQYF
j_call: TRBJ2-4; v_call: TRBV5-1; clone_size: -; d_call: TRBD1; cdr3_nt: TGCGCCAGCAGCCCTAGGGACAGGGGATACGATAGAGGCATTCAGTACTTC; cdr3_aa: CASSPRDRGYDRGIQYF
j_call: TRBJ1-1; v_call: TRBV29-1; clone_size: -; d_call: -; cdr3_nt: TGCAGCGTTGAGGGCAGCTCCCTGGAAGCTTTCTTT; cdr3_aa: CSVEGSSLEAFF
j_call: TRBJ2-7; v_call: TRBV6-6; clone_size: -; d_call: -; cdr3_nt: TGTGCCAGCAGTTACCAGGCCAGTAGGGAGCAGTACTTC; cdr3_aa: CASSYQASREQYF
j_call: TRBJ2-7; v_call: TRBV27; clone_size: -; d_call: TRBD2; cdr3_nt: TGTGCCAGCAGTTTACGGCGGGAGGGTTGGTACGAGCAGTACTTC; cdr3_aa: CASSLRREGWYEQYF
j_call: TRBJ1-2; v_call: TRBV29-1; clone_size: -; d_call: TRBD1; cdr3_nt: TGCAGCGTTGAGGCTGGACAGGGTCCGGGATGGGCTAACTATGGCTACACCTTC; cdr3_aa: CSVEAGQGPGWANYGYTF
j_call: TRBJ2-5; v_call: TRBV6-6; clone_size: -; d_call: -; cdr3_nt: TGTGCCAGCAGCTCGGGACTCGAAGAGACCCAGTACTTC; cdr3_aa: CASSSGLEETQYF
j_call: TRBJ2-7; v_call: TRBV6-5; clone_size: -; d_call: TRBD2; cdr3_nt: TGTGCCAGCAGCCCGAGCGGGAGGATCTACGAGCAGTACTTC; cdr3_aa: CASSPSGRIYEQYF
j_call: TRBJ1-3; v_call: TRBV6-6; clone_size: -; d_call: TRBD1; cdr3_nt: TGTGCCAGCAGCCCACCTGGGCAGGGGGCTGGAAACACCATATATTTT; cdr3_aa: CASSPPGQGAGNTIYF
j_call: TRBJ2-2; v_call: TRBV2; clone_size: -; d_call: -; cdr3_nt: TGTGCCAGCAGTGAGCAGGGAACCGGGGAGCTGTTTTTT; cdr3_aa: CASSEQGTGELFF
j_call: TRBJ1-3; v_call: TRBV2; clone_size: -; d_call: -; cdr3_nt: TGTGCCAGCAGGGCCGGACAGTTCTCTGGAAACACCATATATTTT; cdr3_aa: CASRAGQFSGNTIYF
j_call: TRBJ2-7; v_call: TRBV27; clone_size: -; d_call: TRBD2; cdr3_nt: TGTGCCAGCCGCGCTGGCGGGAGGGCAGGTGAGCAGTACTTC; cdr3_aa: CASRAGGRAGEQYF